The 19 T cell receptor beta chains reported below all come from one sample, sequenced in a study of T cell changes during pregnancy in multiple sclerosis. The protocol was immunoSEQ multiplex PCR, while the TCRdb copy is restricted to in-frame clones and leaves out a portion. In the table there are more than 45,000 clones, roughly 94% of which are singletons. The material was CD4+ T cells from peripheral blood mononuclear cells, obtained in the first trimester of pregnancy. These receptors originate from a female donor with multiple sclerosis, enrolled in a pregnancy study.

The chain links TRBV7-8 to TRBJ2-7; D possibly corresponds to TRBD1 (5 bases). The CDR3 is 16 residues long. Between the trimmed V and J ends, which lost 3 bases and 3 bases, there was a span of 18 bases. Germline lookup yields CDR1 SGHVS and CDR2 FQNEAQ. CDR3 sequence reads: CASSFPGKIRGYEQYF. For the CDR3, the DNA is TGTGCCAGCAGCTTCCCAGGGAAGATTAGAGGCTACGAGCAGTACTTC.

This clone was found once. V is TRBV7-3 and J is TRBJ2-7; 7 nucleotides match TRBD1. The CDR3 contains 14 residues. After removal of 4 bases from V and 2 bases from J, the junction contained 5 bases not matched to a gene. The germline gives CDR1 SGHTA, CDR2 FQGTGA. Here the CDR3 reads CASSSDGTAYEQYF. The CDR3 DNA reads as TGTGCCAGCAGCTCTGATGGGACAGCCTACGAGCAGTACTTC.

The chain uses TRBV5-8 and TRBJ2-5, with D possibly TRBD2 on 6 matching bases. This CDR3 has 18 amino acids. Germline-derived CDR1 and CDR2 are SGHTS and YDEGEE. Trimming shortened V by 0 bases and J by 5 bases, and 23 bases separated the two germline ends. The CDR3 loop is CASSLGTGSWGDLETQYF. The CDR3 DNA sequence: TGTGCCAGCAGCTTGGGAACCGGGAGTTGGGGCGATTTGGAGACCCAGTACTTC.

The rearrangement links TRBV6-1 to TRBJ1-2, with D possibly TRBD1 on 5 matching bases. The germline CDR1 and CDR2 sequences are MNHNS and SASEGT. There are 14 residues in the CDR3. Trimming cost V 4 bases and J 7 bases, with 16 bases left between them. CDR3 residues: CASSVSGRDSGYTF. For the CDR3, the DNA is TGTGCCAGCAGTGTTTCGGGCAGGGACTCTGGCTACACCTTC.

V gene TRBV19 combines with J gene TRBJ1-5, with D unresolved. V was shortened by 10 bases and J by 4 bases, with 20 bases between the two germline ends. CDR3 size: 15 residues. Germline CDR1 LNHDA, CDR2 SQIVND (reference sequence). CDR3 sequence: CATSRLAVWNQPQHF. The CDR3 bases are TGTGCCACCTCCCGGTTAGCAGTTTGGAATCAGCCCCAGCATTTT.

DNA for the CDR3: TGTGCCAGCAAAAGGGACAGACGCACAGATACGCAGTATTTT. It translates to CASKRDRRTDTQYF. The chain joins TRBV6-5 to TRBJ2-3; 7 positions match TRBD1. CDR1 and CDR2 (germline): MNHEY, SVGAGI. Trimming removed 7 bases from V and 1 base from J; junction bases left unmatched: 5. CDR3 length: 14 amino acids.

The genes are TRBV7-9 and TRBJ2-3; 14 nucleotides match TRBD2. This CDR3 is built from 17 residues. With V trimmed by 1 base and J by 2 bases, 2 bases remained unmatched. Germline loops: CDR1 SEHNR, CDR2 FQNEAQ (reference sequence). CDR3 in amino acids: CASSLGTSGGSTDTQYF. Written as DNA, the CDR3 is TGTGCCAGCAGCTTAGGGACTAGCGGGGGGTCCACAGATACGCAGTATTTT.

This rearrangement joins TRBV30 to TRBJ2-7; unclear D gene. CDR1 is GTSNPN, CDR2 SVGIG, per germline (reference sequence). Trimming left V 3 bases short and J 6 bases short, with 15 bases between. This CDR3 spans 13 amino acids. In DNA, the CDR3 is TGTGCCTGGAGGCGGAGCCACCTCGCCGAGCAGTACTTC. Translated, it gives CAWRRSHLAEQYF.

The chain carries TRBV6-1 and TRBJ2-7, with D tentatively TRBD1 (6 bases). This CDR3 spans 14 amino acids. V lost 7 bases and J 0 bases, leaving 13 bases between the germline ends. CDR1 MNHNS and CDR2 SASEGT come from the germline V gene. The CDR3 protein is CASTSTGSSYEQYF. In DNA form, the CDR3 reads TGTGCCAGCACCTCCACAGGGAGCTCCTACGAGCAGTACTTC.

This clone was counted a single time. The V call is TRBV25-1, the J call TRBJ1-2, with D possibly TRBD1 on 5 matching bases. The CDR3 runs 14 residues. CDR1 is MGHDK and CDR2 is SYGVNS in the germline V gene. Trimming removed 1 base from V and 7 bases from J, with 13 bases in between. The CDR3 DNA sequence: TGTGCCAGCAGTGAATCGACCGGAAGGGGTGGCTACACCTTC. Its protein product is CASSESTGRGGYTF.

In this sample, this clone turned up a few times. J is TRBJ1-2 and V is TRBV7-2, with TRBD1 as a possible D gene (6 bases). Between the trimmed V and J ends, which lost 2 bases and 6 bases, there was a span of 10 bases. Germline V gene data show CDR1 as SGHTA and CDR2 as FQGNSA. The CDR3 sequence is 13 residues long. As DNA, the CDR3 is TGTGCCAGCAGCTTACAGGGGCAGCATGGCTACACCTTC. Amino acid sequence: CASSLQGQHGYTF.

The chain is built from TRBV7-9 and TRBJ2-5, with TRBD2 matching over 12 bases. CDR1 is SEHNR and CDR2 is FQNEAQ in the germline V gene (reference sequence). V dropped 5 bases and J dropped 4; count of bases not matched to a gene: 5. This CDR3 has 15 residues. This CDR3 reads CASSRGLAGRETQYF. DNA of the CDR3: TGTGCCAGCAGCAGAGGACTAGCGGGGAGAGAGACCCAGTACTTC.

The chain carries TRBV29-1 and TRBJ2-1, with TRBD2 matching 9 bases. The germline gives CDR1 SQVTM, CDR2 ANQGSEA. V dropped 6 bases and J dropped 6; count of bases not matched to a gene: 9. The CDR3 covers 14 residues. The CDR3 coding sequence is TGCAGCGTCACCTGGTCTAGCGGGGCCAATGAGCAGTTCTTC. As protein: CSVTWSSGANEQFF.

J is TRBJ1-6 and V is TRBV9, with D possibly matching TRBD1 (6 bases). Germline values: CDR1 SGDLS, CDR2 YYNGEE. Trimming removed 2 bases from V and 9 bases from J, with 12 bases in between. The CDR3 covers 14 residues. The CDR3 loop reads CASSVTGPPSPLHF. The CDR3 DNA follows: TGTGCCAGCAGCGTTACAGGGCCCCCTTCACCCCTCCACTTT.

This clone came up once. The chain is built from TRBV11-2 and TRBJ2-7; D is undetermined. Germline-derived CDR1 and CDR2 are SGHAT and FQNNGV. V lost 2 bases, J lost 2 bases, and 10 bases lay in between. The CDR3 is 14 amino acids. CDR3 amino acids: CASSLRGRAYEQYF. The CDR3 region has the DNA TGTGCCAGCAGCTTACGTGGGCGAGCCTACGAGCAGTACTTC. Full variable domain (rest looked up from reference TRBV11-2 and TRBJ2-7): EAGVAQSPRYKIIEKRQSVAFWCNPISGHATLYWYQQILGQGPKLLIQFQNNGVVDDSQLPKDRFSAERLKGVDSTLKIQPAKLEDSAVYLCASSLRGRAYEQYFGPGTRLTVT.

This rearrangement joins TRBV19 to TRBJ2-6; D remains unclear. Germline values: CDR1 LNHDA, CDR2 SQIVND (reference sequence). Trimming removed 1 base from V and 2 bases from J, with 3 bases in between. The CDR3 runs to 14 residues. This CDR3 is CASSIGPGANVLTF. The CDR3 DNA follows: TGTGCCAGTAGTATAGGGCCTGGGGCCAACGTCCTGACTTTC.

This chain links TRBV2 with TRBJ1-5; 11 nucleotides agree with TRBD1. Germline lookup yields CDR1 SNHLY and CDR2 FYNNEI. Trimming cost V 3 bases and J 11 bases; bases outside gene matches: 9. The CDR3 is 15 amino acids. CDR3 coding DNA: TGTGCCAGCAGTGACCACAGGACAGGGGGCCCGGCCCAGCATTTT. Amino acid sequence: CASSDHRTGGPAQHF.

Only one count was recorded for this clone. The V and J genes are TRBV21-1 and TRBJ1-6; the table's D call, TRBD1, was not checked against the DNA. TRBV21-1 is marked as a pseudogene. CDR3 length: 15 residues. CDR3 sequence reads: CASSNRHAKNSPLHF. As DNA, the CDR3 is TGTGCCAGCAGCAACAGACATGCCAAAAATTCACCCCTCCACTTT.

The rearrangement uses TRBV14 and TRBJ2-7; D may be TRBD2 (5 bases). The CDR3 consists of 14 residues. Trimming shortened V by 1 base and J by 3 bases, and 10 bases separated the two germline ends. From germline, CDR1 is SGHDN and CDR2 FVKESK. CDR3 in DNA: TGTGCCAGCAGCCAAGCATGGGGAGACTACGAGCAGTACTTC. As protein: CASSQAWGDYEQYF. The variable domain in full, with the rest retrieved from reference TRBV14 and TRBJ2-7, is EAGVTQFPSHSVIEKGQTVTLRCDPISGHDNLYWYRRVMGKEIKFLLHFVKESKQDESGMPNNRFLAERTGGTYSTLKVQPAELEDSGVYFCASSQAWGDYEQYFGPGTRLTVT.